Presented here are 6 T cell receptor beta chains from one specimen sequenced in a study of blood T cell repertoires in COVID-19. Measured with immunoSEQ multiplex PCR; TCRdb has only the in-frame clones, and not every one. The table lists about 220,000 clones, roughly 85% of them singletons. The sequencing sample was made of peripheral blood. The origin of the receptors is a woman older than 75 with acute or convalescent COVID-19.

Only a few counts were recorded for this clone. V is TRBV6-5 and J is TRBJ1-2; D not certain. Germline lookup yields CDR1 MNHEY and CDR2 SVGAGI. V lost 5 bases, J lost 7 bases, and 20 bases lay in between. There are 15 residues in the CDR3. CDR3 region: CASSPTEDRFGGYTF. CDR3 DNA: TGTGCCAGCAGTCCGACTGAAGACCGGTTCGGTGGCTACACCTTC.

The V and J genes are TRBV5-6 and TRBJ1-4; 9 bases are shared with TRBD1. The CDR3 has 15 amino acids. CDR1 and CDR2 from the germline V gene are SGHDT and YYEEEE. V gave up 3 bases and J gave up 8 bases; unmatched junction bases: 8. CDR3 DNA: TGTGCCAGCAGCTCGCTGGACAGGGGAGGGGAAAAACTGTTTTTT. This gives the protein CASSSLDRGGEKLFF.

The chain employs TRBV10-2 and TRBJ1-1; D call uncertain. This CDR3 has 14 amino acids. V was clipped by 7 bases and J by 0 bases, with 12 bases between them. Germline CDR1 is WSHSY and CDR2 is SAAADI. The CDR3 protein is CASTSAMMNTEAFF. The CDR3 DNA follows: TGCGCCAGCACCAGCGCCATGATGAACACTGAAGCTTTCTTT.

The chain carries TRBV4-1 and TRBJ2-7; no reliable D call. Per the germline V gene, CDR1 is MGHRA and CDR2 is YSYEKL. V was pared by 2 bases and J by 6 bases, with 14 bases between. The CDR3 contains 14 residues. For the CDR3, the DNA is TGCGCCAGCAGCCAACCGGTAGAGAATGGCGAGCAGTACTTC. Its translation: CASSQPVENGEQYF.

The chain recombines TRBV25-1 with TRBJ1-2; D uncertain. The germline V gene has CDR1 MGHDK and CDR2 SYGVNS. This CDR3 is built from 12 residues. V was pared by 6 bases and J by 4 bases, with 9 bases between. CDR3 bases: TGTGCCAGCAGGGTCAACGGCTATGGCTACACCTTC. It is translated as CASRVNGYGYTF.

The gene calls are TRBV10-3 and TRBJ1-1; 8 positions agree with TRBD1. The CDR3 is made up of 15 amino acids. The ends lost 7 bases at V and 3 bases at J; junction bases unmatched: 10. Germline CDR1 is ENHRY and CDR2 is SYGVKD. This chain's CDR3 is CAIKLTDRGDTEAFF. The CDR3 region has the DNA TGTGCCATCAAACTCACCGACAGGGGAGACACTGAAGCTTTCTTT.